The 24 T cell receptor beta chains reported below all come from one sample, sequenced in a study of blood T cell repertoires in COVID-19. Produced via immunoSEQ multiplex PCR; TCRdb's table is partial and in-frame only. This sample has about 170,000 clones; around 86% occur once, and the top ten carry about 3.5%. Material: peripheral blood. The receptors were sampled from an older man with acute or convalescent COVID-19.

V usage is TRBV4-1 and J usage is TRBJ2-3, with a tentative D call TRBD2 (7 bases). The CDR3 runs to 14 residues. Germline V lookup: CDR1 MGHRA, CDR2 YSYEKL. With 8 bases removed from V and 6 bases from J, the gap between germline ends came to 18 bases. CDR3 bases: TGCGCCAGCCGCGAGCGGGACATGCGCGATACGCAGTATTTT. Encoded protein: CASRERDMRDTQYF.

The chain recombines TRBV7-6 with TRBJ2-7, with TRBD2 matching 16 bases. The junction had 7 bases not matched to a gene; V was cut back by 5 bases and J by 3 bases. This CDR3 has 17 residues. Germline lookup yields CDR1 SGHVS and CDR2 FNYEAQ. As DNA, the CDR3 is TGTGCCAGCAGCGGGACTAGCGGGGGGGCCCATTACTACGAGCAGTACTTC. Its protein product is CASSGTSGGAHYYEQYF.

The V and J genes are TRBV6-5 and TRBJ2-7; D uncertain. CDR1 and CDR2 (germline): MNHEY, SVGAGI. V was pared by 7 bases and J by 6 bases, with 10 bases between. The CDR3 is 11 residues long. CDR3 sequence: CASTLGVEQYF. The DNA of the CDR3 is TGTGCCAGCACCCTAGGCGTCGAGCAGTACTTC.

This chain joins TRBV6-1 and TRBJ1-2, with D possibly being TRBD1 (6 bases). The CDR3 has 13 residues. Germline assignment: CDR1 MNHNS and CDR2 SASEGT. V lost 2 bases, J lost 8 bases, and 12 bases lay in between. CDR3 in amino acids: CASSELGAQGYTF. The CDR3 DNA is TGTGCCAGCAGTGAATTGGGGGCTCAGGGCTACACCTTC.

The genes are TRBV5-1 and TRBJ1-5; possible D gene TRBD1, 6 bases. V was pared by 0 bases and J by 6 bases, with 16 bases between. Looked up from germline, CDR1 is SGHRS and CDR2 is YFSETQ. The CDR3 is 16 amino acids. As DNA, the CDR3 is TGCGCCAGCAGCTTGGATGGGGGCGCGTATACTCAGCCCCAGCATTTT. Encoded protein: CASSLDGGAYTQPQHF.

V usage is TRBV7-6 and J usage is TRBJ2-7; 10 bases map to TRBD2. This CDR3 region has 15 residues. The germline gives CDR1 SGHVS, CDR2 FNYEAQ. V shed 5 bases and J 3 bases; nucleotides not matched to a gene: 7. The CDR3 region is CASSPTSSGSYEQYF. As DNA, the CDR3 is TGTGCCAGCAGCCCCACCTCTAGCGGGAGCTACGAGCAGTACTTC.

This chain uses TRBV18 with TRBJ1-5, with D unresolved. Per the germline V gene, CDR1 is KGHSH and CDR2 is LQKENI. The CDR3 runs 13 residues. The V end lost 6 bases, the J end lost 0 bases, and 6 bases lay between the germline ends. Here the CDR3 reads CASSQHSNQPQHF. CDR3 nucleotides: TGTGCCAGCTCCCAACATAGCAATCAGCCCCAGCATTTT.

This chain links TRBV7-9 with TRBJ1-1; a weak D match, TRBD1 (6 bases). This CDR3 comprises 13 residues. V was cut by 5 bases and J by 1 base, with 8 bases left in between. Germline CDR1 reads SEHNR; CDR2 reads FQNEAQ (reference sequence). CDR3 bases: TGTGCCAGCAGCCAGGACAGGAACACTGAAGCTTTCTTT. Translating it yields CASSQDRNTEAFF.

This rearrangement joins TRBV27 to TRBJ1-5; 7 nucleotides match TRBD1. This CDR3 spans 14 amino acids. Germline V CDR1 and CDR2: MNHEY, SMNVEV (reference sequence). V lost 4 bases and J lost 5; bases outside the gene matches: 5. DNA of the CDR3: TGTGCCAGCAGTTCACGACAGGGTTATCAGCCCCAGCATTTT. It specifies CASSSRQGYQPQHF.

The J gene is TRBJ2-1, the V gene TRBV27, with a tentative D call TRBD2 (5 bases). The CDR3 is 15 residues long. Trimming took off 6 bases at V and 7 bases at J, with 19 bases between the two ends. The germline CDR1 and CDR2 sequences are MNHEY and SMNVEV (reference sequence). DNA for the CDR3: TGTGCCAGCAGGGCTGGCAGCCCAACTAGTAATGAGCAGTTCTTC. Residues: CASRAGSPTSNEQFF.

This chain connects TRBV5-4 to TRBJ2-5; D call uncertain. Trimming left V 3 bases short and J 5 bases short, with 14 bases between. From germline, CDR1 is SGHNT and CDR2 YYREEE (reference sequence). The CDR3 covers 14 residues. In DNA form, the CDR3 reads TGTGCCAGCAGCTCTCATACGTCAGGCGAGACCCAGTACTTC. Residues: CASSSHTSGETQYF. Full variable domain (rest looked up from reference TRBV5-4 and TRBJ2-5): ETGVTQSPTHLIKTRGQQVTLRCSSQSGHNTVSWYQQALGQGPQFIFQYYREEENGRGNFPPRFSGLQFPNYSSELNVNALELDDSALYLCASSSHTSGETQYFGPGTRLLVL.

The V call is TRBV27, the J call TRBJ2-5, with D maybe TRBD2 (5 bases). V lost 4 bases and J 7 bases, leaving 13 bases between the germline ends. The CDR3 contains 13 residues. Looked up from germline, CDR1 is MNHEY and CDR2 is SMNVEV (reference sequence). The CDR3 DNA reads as TGTGCCAGCAGTTACGGTCCCCGGGGGACCCAGTACTTC. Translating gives CASSYGPRGTQYF.

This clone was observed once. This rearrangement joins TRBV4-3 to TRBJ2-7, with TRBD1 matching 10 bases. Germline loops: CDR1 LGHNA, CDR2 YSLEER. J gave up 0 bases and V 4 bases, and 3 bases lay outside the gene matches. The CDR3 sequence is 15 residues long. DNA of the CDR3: TGCGCCAGCAGCCGACGGACAGGGGGCTCCTACGAGCAGTACTTC. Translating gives CASSRRTGGSYEQYF.

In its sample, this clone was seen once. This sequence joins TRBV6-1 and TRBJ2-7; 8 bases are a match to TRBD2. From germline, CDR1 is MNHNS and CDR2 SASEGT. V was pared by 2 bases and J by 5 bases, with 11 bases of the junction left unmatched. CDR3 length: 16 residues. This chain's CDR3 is CASSEKSRGGLDEQYF. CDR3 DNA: TGTGCCAGCAGTGAAAAAAGCCGGGGGGGACTTGACGAGCAGTACTTC.

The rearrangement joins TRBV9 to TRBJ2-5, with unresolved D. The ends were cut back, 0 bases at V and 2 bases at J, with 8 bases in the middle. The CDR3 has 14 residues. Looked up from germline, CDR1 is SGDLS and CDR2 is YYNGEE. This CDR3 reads CASSVDGRQETQYF. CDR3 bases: TGTGCCAGCAGCGTAGACGGCAGGCAAGAGACCCAGTACTTC.

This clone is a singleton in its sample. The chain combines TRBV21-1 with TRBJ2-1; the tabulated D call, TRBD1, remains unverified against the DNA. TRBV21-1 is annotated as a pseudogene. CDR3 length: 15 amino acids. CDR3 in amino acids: CASSSQGAPANEQFF. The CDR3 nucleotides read TGTGCCAGCAGCAGTCAGGGGGCGCCCGCCAATGAGCAGTTCTTC.

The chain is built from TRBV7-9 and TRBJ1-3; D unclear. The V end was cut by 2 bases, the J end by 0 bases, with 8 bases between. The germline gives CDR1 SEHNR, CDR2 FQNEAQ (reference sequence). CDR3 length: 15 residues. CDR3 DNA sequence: TGTGCCAGCAGCTTATTTGCGAGCTCTGGAAACACCATATATTTT. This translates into CASSLFASSGNTIYF.

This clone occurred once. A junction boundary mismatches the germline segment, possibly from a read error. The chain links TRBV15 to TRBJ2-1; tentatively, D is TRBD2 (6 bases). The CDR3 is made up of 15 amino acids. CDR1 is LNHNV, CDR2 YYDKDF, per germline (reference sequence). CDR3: CATSLRPHGGEEPFF. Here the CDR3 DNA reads TGTGCCACCAGCCTCCGCCCCCACGGCGGGGAGGAGCCGTTCTTC.

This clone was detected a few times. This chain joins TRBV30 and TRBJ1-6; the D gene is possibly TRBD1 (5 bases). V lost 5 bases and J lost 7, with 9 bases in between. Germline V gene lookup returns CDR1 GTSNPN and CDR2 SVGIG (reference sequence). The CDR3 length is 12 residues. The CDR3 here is CAWDRVNSPLHF. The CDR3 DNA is TGTGCCTGGGACAGAGTGAATTCACCCCTCCACTTT. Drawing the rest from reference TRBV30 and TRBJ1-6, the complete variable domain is SQTIHQWPATLVQPVGSPLSLECTVEGTSNPNLYWYRQAAGRGLQLLFYSVGIGQISSEVPQNLSASRPQDRQFILSSKKLLLSDSGFYLCAWDRVNSPLHFGNGTRLTVT.

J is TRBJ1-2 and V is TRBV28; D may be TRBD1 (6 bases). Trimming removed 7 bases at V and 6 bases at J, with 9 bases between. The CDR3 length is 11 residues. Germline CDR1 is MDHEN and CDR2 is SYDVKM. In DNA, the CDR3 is TGTGCCAGCACAGGGGAAGATGGCTACACCTTC. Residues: CASTGEDGYTF.

DNA for the CDR3: TGTGCCAGCAGCTACAGGGGTGCGGAGACCCAGTACTTC. It specifies CASSYRGAETQYF. This rearrangement joins TRBV11-1 to TRBJ2-5, with 7 bases matching TRBD1. J gave up 5 bases and V 4 bases, and 4 bases lay outside the gene matches. Germline CDR1 reads SGHAT; CDR2 reads FQDESV (reference sequence). The length of the CDR3 is 13 residues.

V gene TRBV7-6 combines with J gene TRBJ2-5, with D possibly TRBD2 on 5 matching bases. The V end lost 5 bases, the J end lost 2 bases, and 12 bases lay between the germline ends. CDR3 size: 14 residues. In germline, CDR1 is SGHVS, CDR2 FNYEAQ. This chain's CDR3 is CASSPQAVQETQYF. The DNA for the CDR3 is TGTGCCAGCAGCCCCCAAGCGGTTCAAGAGACCCAGTACTTC.

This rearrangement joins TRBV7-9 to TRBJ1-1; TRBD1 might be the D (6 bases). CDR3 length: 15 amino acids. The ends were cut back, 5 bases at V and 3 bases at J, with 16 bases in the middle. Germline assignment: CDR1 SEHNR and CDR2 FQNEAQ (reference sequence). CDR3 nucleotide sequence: TGTGCCAGCAGCCTACCTTCGGGACAACACACTGAAGCTTTCTTT. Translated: CASSLPSGQHTEAFF. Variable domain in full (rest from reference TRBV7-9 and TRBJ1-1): DTGVSQNPRHKITKRGQNVTFRCDPISEHNRLYWYRQTLGQGPEFLTYFQNEAQLEKSRLLSDRFSAERPKGSFSTLEIQRTEQGDSAMYLCASSLPSGQHTEAFFGQGTRLTVV.

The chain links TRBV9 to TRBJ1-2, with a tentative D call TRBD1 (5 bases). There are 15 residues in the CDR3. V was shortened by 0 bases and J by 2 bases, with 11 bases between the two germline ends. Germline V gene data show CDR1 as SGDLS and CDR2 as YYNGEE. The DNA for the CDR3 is TGTGCCAGCAGCGTAGTCGGGGGAGGGAACTATGGCTACACCTTC. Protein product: CASSVVGGGNYGYTF.